This TCR beta chain was sequenced during a study of T cell responses to AZD1222 COVID-19 vaccine. General study findings and limits: Reportedly, nearly half the spike-specific TCRs target unmutated variant regions. An increase in Spike-specific TCR breadth and depth was observed after two AZD1222 doses. White British donors predominated, females outnumbered males, and clonal diversity was possibly underestimated.

Measured with immunoSEQ multiplex PCR; TCRdb has only the in-frame clones, and not every one. This sample has 150,000 to 200,000 clones, with just over 85% found just once. To note about this clone: Its antigen remains unknown.

CDR1 is SGDLS, CDR2 YYNGEE, per germline. Deletions cut 0 bases from V and 3 bases from J, with 5 bases between. The length of the CDR3 is 13 residues. This chain joins TRBV9 and TRBJ2-3; D is ambiguous. The clonotype originates from an adult in good health. Sequences were derived from peripheral blood, sampled on day 0 of AZD1222 vaccination. As DNA, the CDR3 is TGTGCCAGCAGCGTAGTCCCAACAGATACGCAGTATTTT. Encoded protein: CASSVVPTDTQYF.